This T cell receptor beta chain was captured by sequencing in a study of shared clonotypes between healthy human individuals. Points from the study as a whole: Blood was the sole source, and tissue repertoires probably differ.

Details on this clone: The antigen is undetermined.

V was pared by 7 bases and J by 0 bases, with 3 bases of the junction left unmatched. This CDR3 spans 14 amino acids. CDR1 is ENHRY, CDR2 SYGVKD, per germline. Tens of millions of PBMCs supplied genomic DNA for unsorted samples. The sequencing of unsorted PBMC DNA took place on ten immunoSEQ deep assay plates. Authors' methods: ImmunoSEQ only sent back junction sequences with no quality scores, so filtering was done differently. Sequencing was performed with immunoSEQ multiplex PCR; in TCRdb, only in-frame clones are kept and a portion is missing. V and J calls and clone size come straight from that table; D and trimming were deduced from the DNA. Among fewer than 550,000 clones, approximately 79% were seen once, and the ten largest hold approximately 13%.

The chain has TRBV10-3 and TRBJ2-3; 8 bases are shared with TRBD2. The origin of this receptor is a woman aged 40 to 55 in good health. Some clones in this sample may be carry-over from other donors' samples. Sequenced material: PBMCs. DNA of the CDR3: TGTGCCATCAAGGCTAGCGGGAGCACAGATACGCAGTATTTT. This gives the protein CAIKASGSTDTQYF.